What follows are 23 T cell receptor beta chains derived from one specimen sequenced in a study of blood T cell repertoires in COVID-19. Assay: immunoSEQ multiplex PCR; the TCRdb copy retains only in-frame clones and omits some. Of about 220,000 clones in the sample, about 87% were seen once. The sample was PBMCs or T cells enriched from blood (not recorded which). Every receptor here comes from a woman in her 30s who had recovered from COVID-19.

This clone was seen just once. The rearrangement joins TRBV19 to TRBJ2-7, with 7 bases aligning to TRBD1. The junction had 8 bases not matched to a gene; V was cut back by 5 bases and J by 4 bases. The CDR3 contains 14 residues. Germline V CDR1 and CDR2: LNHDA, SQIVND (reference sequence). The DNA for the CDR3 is TGTGCCAGTAGTTGGGCCCAGGGACAGTACGAGCAGTACTTC. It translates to CASSWAQGQYEQYF.

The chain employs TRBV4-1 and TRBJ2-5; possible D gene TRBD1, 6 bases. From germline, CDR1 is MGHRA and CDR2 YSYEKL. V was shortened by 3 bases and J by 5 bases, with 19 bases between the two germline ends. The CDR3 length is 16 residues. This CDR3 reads CASSQENGQSRETQYF. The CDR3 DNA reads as TGCGCCAGCAGCCAGGAAAACGGACAGTCCCGGGAGACCCAGTACTTC.

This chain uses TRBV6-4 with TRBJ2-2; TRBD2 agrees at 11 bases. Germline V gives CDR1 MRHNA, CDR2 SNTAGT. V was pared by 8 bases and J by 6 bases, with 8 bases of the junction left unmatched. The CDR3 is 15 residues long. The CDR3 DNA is TGTGCCAGCCGACCCGGGACTAGCGGCTCCGGGGAGCTGTTTTTT. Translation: CASRPGTSGSGELFF.

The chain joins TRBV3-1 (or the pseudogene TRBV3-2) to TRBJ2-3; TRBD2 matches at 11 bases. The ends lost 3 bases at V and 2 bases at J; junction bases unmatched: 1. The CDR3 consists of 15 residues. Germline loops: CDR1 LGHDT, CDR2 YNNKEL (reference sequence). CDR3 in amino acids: CASSQTSGATDTQYF. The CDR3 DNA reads TGTGCCAGCAGCCAGACTAGCGGGGCCACAGATACGCAGTATTTT.

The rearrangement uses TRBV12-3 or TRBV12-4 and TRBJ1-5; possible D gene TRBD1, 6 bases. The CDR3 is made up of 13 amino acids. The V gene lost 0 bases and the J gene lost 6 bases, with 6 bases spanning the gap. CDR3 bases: TGTGCCAGCAGTTTAGCAGGGGGTCAGCCCCAGCATTTT. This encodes CASSLAGGQPQHF.

The CDR3 bases are TGTGCCAGCTCACCGGGACAGGGGGTCTACGAGCAGTACTTC. This translates into CASSPGQGVYEQYF. The gene calls are TRBV18 and TRBJ2-7; 11 positions agree with TRBD1. CDR1 KGHSH and CDR2 LQKENI come from the germline V gene. The CDR3 has 14 residues. V lost 3 bases, J lost 3 bases, and 1 base stayed unmatched.

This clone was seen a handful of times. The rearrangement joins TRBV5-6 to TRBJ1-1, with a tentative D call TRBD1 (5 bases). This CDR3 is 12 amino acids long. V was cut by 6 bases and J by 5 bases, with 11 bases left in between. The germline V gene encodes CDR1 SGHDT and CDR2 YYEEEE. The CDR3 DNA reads TGTGCCAGCACCCTAAGGGGTACTGAAGCTTTCTTT. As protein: CASTLRGTEAFF.

The CDR3 spells CASSYEVTGVEQYF. CDR3 nucleotide sequence: TGTGCCAGCAGTTACGAGGTGACAGGGGTCGAGCAGTACTTC. V is TRBV6-2 or TRBV6-3 and J is TRBJ2-7; 8 bases match TRBD1. Trimming at V came to 2 bases and at J to 6 bases, leaving 6 bases not matched to a gene. This CDR3 comprises 14 residues. Germline-derived CDR1 and CDR2 are MNHEY and SVGEGT.

CDR3 amino acids: CASSYGGTGGYTF. CDR3 bases: TGTGCCAGCAGTTACGGTGGGACAGGCGGCTACACCTTC. This rearrangement joins TRBV6-2 or TRBV6-3 to TRBJ1-2, with TRBD1 matching over 8 bases. CDR1 is MNHEY and CDR2 is SVGEGT in the germline V gene. CDR3 length: 13 amino acids. The J segment lost 8 bases and the V segment lost 2 bases, leaving 4 bases of the junction unmatched.

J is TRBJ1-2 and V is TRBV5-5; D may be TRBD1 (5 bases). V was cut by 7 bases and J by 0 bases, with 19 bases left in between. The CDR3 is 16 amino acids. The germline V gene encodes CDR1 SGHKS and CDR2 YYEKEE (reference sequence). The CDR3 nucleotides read TGTGCCAGCGCAGGACAAGCGGACTACACTAACTATGGCTACACCTTC. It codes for CASAGQADYTNYGYTF.

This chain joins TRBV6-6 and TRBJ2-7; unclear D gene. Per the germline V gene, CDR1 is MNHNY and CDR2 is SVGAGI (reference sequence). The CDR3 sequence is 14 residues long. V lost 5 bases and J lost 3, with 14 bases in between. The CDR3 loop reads CASSPGLVYYEQYF. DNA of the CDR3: TGTGCCAGCAGTCCCGGTCTGGTATACTACGAGCAGTACTTC.

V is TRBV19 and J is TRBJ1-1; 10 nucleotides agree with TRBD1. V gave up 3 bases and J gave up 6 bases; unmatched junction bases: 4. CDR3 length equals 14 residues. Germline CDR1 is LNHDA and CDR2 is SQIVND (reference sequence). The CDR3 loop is CASSIRGTGAEAFF. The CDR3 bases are TGTGCCAGTAGTATCAGGGGGACAGGGGCTGAAGCTTTCTTT.

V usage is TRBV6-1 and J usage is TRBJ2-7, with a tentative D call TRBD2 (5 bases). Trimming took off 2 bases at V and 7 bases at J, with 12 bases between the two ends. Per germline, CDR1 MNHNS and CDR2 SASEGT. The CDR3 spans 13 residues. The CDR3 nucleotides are TGTGCCAGCAGTGAAACCGGCTCGGGGGAGCAGTACTTC. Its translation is CASSETGSGEQYF.

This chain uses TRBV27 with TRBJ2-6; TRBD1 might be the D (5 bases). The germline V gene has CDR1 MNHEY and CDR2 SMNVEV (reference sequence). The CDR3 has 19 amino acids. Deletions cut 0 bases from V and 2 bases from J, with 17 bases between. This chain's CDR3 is CASSLSIGETRPGANVLTF. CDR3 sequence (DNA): TGTGCCAGCAGTTTATCGATAGGGGAAACCCGCCCTGGGGCCAACGTCCTGACTTTC.

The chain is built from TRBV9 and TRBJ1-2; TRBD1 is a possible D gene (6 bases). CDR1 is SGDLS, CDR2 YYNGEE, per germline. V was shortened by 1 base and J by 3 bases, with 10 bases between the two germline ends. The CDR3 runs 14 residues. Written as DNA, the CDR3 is TGTGCCAGCAGCGTAAGGGGACAAGACTATGGCTACACCTTC. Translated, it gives CASSVRGQDYGYTF. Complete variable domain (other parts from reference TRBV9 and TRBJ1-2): DSGVTQTPKHLITATGQRVTLRCSPRSGDLSVYWYQQSLDQGLQFLIQYYNGEERAKGNILERFSAQQFPDLHSELNLSSLELGDSALYFCASSVRGQDYGYTFGSGTRLTVV.

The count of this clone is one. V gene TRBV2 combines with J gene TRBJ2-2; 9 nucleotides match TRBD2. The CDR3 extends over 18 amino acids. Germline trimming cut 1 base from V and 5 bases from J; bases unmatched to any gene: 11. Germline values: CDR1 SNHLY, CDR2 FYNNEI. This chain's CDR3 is CASSEGSGGYVRTGELFF. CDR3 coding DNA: TGTGCCAGCAGTGAAGGAAGCGGGGGGTATGTCAGGACCGGGGAGCTGTTTTTT. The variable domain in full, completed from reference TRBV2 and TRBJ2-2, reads EPEVTQTPSHQVTQMGQEVILRCVPISNHLYFYWYRQILGQKVEFLVSFYNNEISEKSEIFDDQFSVERPDGSNFTLKIRSTKLEDSAMYFCASSEGSGGYVRTGELFFGEGSRLTVL.

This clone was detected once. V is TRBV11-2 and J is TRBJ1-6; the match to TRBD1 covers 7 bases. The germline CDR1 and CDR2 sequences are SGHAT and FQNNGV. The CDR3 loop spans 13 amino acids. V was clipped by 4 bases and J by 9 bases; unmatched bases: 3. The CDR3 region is CASSSDRVSPLHF. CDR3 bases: TGTGCCAGCAGCTCAGACAGGGTTTCACCCCTCCACTTT.

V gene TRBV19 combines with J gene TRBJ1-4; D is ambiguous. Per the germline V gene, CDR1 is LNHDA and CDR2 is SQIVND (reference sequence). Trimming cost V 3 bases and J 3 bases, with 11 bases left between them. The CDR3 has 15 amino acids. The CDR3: CASSIREYANEKLFF. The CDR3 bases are TGTGCCAGTAGTATCCGGGAATATGCTAATGAAAAACTGTTTTTT.

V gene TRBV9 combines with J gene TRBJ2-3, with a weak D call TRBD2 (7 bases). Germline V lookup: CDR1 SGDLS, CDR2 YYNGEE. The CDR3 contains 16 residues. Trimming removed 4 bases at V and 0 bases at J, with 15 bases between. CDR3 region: CASSSRGGSSTDTQYF. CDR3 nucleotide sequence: TGTGCCAGCAGCTCTAGGGGGGGTTCTAGCACAGATACGCAGTATTTT.

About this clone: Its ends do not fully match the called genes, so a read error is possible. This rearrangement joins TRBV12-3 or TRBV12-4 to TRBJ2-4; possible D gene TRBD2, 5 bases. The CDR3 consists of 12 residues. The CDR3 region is CASGLGVDIQYF. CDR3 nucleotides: TGTGCCAGCGGTTTGGGAGTTGACATTCAGTACTTC.

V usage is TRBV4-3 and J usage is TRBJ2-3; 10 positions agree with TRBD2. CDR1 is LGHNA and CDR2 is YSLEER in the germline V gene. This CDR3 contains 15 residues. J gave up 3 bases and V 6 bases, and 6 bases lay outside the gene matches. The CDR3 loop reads CASSRVSGGTDTQYF. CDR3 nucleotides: TGCGCCAGCAGTCGGGTTAGCGGGGGGACAGATACGCAGTATTTT.

The DNA for the CDR3 is TGTGCCAGTCAGGACAGCCTGAACACTGAAGCTTTCTTT. Amino acid sequence: CASQDSLNTEAFF. The V and J genes are TRBV19 and TRBJ1-1; the D gene is possibly TRBD1 (6 bases). From germline, CDR1 is LNHDA and CDR2 SQIVND (reference sequence). The V end was cut by 8 bases, the J end by 0 bases, with 10 bases between. The CDR3 runs to 13 residues. Full variable domain (outside the CDR3, taken from reference TRBV19 and TRBJ1-1): DGGITQSPKYLFRKEGQNVTLSCEQNLNHDAMYWYRQDPGQGLRLIYYSQIVNDFQKGDIAEGYSVSREKKESFPLTVTSAQKNPTAFYLCASQDSLNTEAFFGQGTRLTVV.

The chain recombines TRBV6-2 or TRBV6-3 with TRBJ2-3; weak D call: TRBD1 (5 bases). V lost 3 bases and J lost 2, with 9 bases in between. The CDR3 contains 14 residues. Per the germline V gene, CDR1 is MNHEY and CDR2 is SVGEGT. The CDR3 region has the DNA TGTGCCAGCAGTTATGAAGGGGCCACAGATACGCAGTATTTT. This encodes CASSYEGATDTQYF.